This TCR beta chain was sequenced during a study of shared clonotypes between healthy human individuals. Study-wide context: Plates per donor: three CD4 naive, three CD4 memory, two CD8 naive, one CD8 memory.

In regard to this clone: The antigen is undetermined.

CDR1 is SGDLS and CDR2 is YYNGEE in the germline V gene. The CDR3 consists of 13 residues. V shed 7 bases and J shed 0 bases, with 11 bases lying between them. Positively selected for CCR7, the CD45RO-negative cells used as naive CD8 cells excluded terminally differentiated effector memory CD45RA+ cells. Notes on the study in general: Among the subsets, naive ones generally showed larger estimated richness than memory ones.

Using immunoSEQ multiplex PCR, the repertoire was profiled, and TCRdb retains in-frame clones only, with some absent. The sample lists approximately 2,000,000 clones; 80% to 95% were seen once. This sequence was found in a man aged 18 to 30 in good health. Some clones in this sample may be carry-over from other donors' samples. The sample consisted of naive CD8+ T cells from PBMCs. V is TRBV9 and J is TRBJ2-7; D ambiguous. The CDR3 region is CASRPASSYEQYF. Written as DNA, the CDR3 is TGTGCCAGCCGGCCAGCTAGCTCCTACGAGCAGTACTTC.